The 27 T cell receptor beta chains presented below share a single source sample, sequenced in a study of T cell responses to AZD1222 COVID-19 vaccine (dated by TCRdb to the early 2020s). According to the study, the label for this sample's time point signals: baseline before first vaccination. Library prep was done by the immunoSEQ multiplex PCR assay. The clones in this table, taken by TCRdb from immuneACCESS, are in-frame only. Not every clone is retained; where verified, under half of the shortfall comes from an unresolved V gene, and the cause of the rest is unknown. The sample includes 110,000 to 150,000 clones, with 80% to 95% observed a single time. The top ten clonotypes cover over 3% of the sample. Sequenced here: peripheral blood, sampled on day 0 of AZD1222 vaccination. The receptors derive from an adult in good health.

This clone was observed once. CDR3 protein: CASSQWGTGDTEAFF. CDR3 in DNA: TGTGCCAGCAGCCAATGGGGAACGGGAGACACTGAAGCTTTCTTT. The rearrangement links TRBV3-1 (or the pseudogene TRBV3-2) to TRBJ1-1; the D is unclear. Germline assignment: CDR1 LGHDT and CDR2 YNNKEL (reference sequence). This CDR3 region has 15 residues. Trimming took off 2 bases at V and 3 bases at J, with 13 bases between the two ends.

In nucleotides, the CDR3 is TGTGCCAGCAGCCTAATATGGGACAGGGCAGAGACCCAGTACTTC. The encoded protein is CASSLIWDRAETQYF. V and J are TRBV7-2 and TRBJ2-5, with TRBD1 matching over 9 bases. CDR3 size: 15 residues. V trimming: 5 bases; J trimming: 4 bases; junction bases outside the gene matches: 8. Germline CDR1 is SGHTA and CDR2 is FQGNSA.

The chain joins TRBV7-8 to TRBJ2-1, with D tentatively TRBD2 (6 bases). Germline V CDR1 and CDR2: SGHVS, FQNEAQ. Trimming removed 3 bases from V and 5 bases from J, with 11 bases in between. CDR3 size: 14 residues. The CDR3 DNA reads as TGTGCCAGCAGCTTCCGGGAGACCCACAATGAGCAGTTCTTC. It yields the protein CASSFRETHNEQFF.

The CDR3 protein is CASTIDGQSKKLFF. The DNA for the CDR3 is TGTGCCAGTACCATAGATGGACAGTCGAAAAAACTGTTTTTT. The chain joins TRBV19 to TRBJ1-4; D may be TRBD1 (6 bases). The germline gives CDR1 LNHDA, CDR2 SQIVND (reference sequence). CDR3 length: 14 residues. Trimming removed 7 bases at V and 9 bases at J, with 18 bases between.

V is TRBV19 and J is TRBJ1-1; 9 nucleotides match TRBD1. This CDR3 comprises 14 residues. Trimming took 10 bases from V and 4 from J; bases not matched to a gene: 10. The germline V gene encodes CDR1 LNHDA and CDR2 SQIVND (reference sequence). CDR3 sequence (DNA): TGTGCCACCACTGGGACAGGGTTCACCACTGAAGCTTTCTTT. Translated, it gives CATTGTGFTTEAFF.

J is TRBJ1-1 and V is TRBV6-5; the D is unclear. V was pared by 2 bases and J by 4 bases, with 17 bases between. The CDR3 runs 16 residues. CDR1 and CDR2 (germline): MNHEY, SVGAGI. CDR3 residues: CASSYVGGNLVTEAFF. The CDR3 nucleotides are TGTGCCAGCAGTTACGTGGGAGGAAATTTGGTCACTGAAGCTTTCTTT.

V gene TRBV13 combines with J gene TRBJ2-4; D possibly corresponds to TRBD1 (5 bases). The germline V gene has CDR1 PRHDT and CDR2 FYEKMQ (reference sequence). The CDR3 runs 16 residues. Trimming took off 0 bases at V and 0 bases at J, with 9 bases between the two ends. CDR3: CASSLGRVLAKNIQYF. The DNA for the CDR3 is TGTGCCAGCAGCTTAGGCAGGGTTCTAGCCAAAAACATTCAGTACTTC. The variable domain in full, completed from reference TRBV13 and TRBJ2-4, reads AAGVIQSPRHLIKEKRETATLKCYPIPRHDTVYWYQQGPGQDPQFLISFYEKMQSDKGSIPDRFSAQQFSDYHSELNMSSLELGDSALYFCASSLGRVLAKNIQYFGAGTRLSVL.

The chain links TRBV4-1 to TRBJ2-7; no reliable D call. Germline loops: CDR1 MGHRA, CDR2 YSYEKL. The CDR3 contains 11 residues. V shed 3 bases and J shed 5 bases, with 5 bases lying between them. This CDR3 is CASSHYDEQYF. The CDR3 DNA reads TGCGCCAGCAGCCATTACGACGAGCAGTACTTC.

J is TRBJ2-2 and V is TRBV12-5; unclear D gene. Trimming pared 5 bases from V and 4 bases from J, leaving 14 bases between. The CDR3 runs 15 residues. Germline V gene sequence: CDR1 LGHNT, CDR2 FRNRAP. The CDR3 reads CASGTPPVSTGELFF. DNA for the CDR3: TGTGCTAGTGGTACCCCGCCCGTCAGCACCGGGGAGCTGTTTTTT.

This chain uses TRBV20-1 with TRBJ1-1; 11 bases are shared with TRBD1. V was pared by 3 bases and J by 6 bases, with 9 bases of the junction left unmatched. The CDR3 consists of 15 residues. Germline CDR1 is DFQATT and CDR2 is SNEGSKA (reference sequence). The CDR3 bases are TGCAGTGCTAGTCCCGGGGGACAGGGGGGACCTGAAGCTTTCTTT. Translating gives CSASPGGQGGPEAFF.

The V and J genes are TRBV7-2 and TRBJ2-5; D possibly uses TRBD1 or TRBD2 (6 bases each). Trimming took off 0 bases at V and 5 bases at J, with 13 bases between the two ends. This CDR3 comprises 15 residues. The germline V gene encodes CDR1 SGHTA and CDR2 FQGNSA. Written as DNA, the CDR3 is TGTGCCAGCAGCTTAGCGCAGCGGAGGGGGGAGACCCAGTACTTC. Protein: CASSLAQRRGETQYF.

V is TRBV4-1 and J is TRBJ2-7; 13 bases line up with TRBD2. The CDR3 length is 15 residues. The germline V gene has CDR1 MGHRA and CDR2 YSYEKL. Trimming at V came to 3 bases and at J to 3 bases, leaving 2 bases not matched to a gene. The CDR3 region is CASSQGLAGLYEQYF. In nucleotides, the CDR3 is TGCGCCAGCAGCCAGGGACTAGCGGGACTCTACGAGCAGTACTTC.

The chain has TRBV7-2 and TRBJ1-2; tentative D call: TRBD1 (5 bases). The length of the CDR3 is 15 residues. Trimming cost V 7 bases and J 2 bases, with 17 bases left between them. Germline CDR1 reads SGHTA; CDR2 reads FQGNSA. In DNA, the CDR3 is TGTGCCAGCACAGAAATGGGGCGGAGGAACTATGGCTACACCTTC. Encoded protein: CASTEMGRRNYGYTF. The full variable domain, completed using reference TRBV7-2 and TRBJ1-2, is GAGVSQSPSNKVTEKGKDVELRCDPISGHTALYWYRQSLGQGLEFLIYFQGNSAPDKSGLPSDRFSAERTGGSVSTLTIQRTQQEDSAVYLCASTEMGRRNYGYTFGSGTRLTVV.

The rearrangement uses TRBV29-1 and TRBJ2-3; D might be TRBD1 (5 bases). Germline V gene data show CDR1 as SQVTM and CDR2 as ANQGSEA. This CDR3 comprises 14 residues. V was shortened by 3 bases and J by 2 bases, with 12 bases between the two germline ends. The CDR3 loop reads CSVEAGPHTDTQYF. Written as DNA, the CDR3 is TGCAGCGTTGAGGCAGGGCCACACACAGATACGCAGTATTTT.

The genes are TRBV5-1 and TRBJ2-4, with D perhaps matching TRBD2 (6 bases). CDR1 and CDR2 (germline): SGHRS, YFSETQ. The CDR3 runs 16 residues. V gave up 2 bases and J gave up 4 bases, with 16 bases separating them. CDR3 protein: CASSFGGSSSKNIQYF. In DNA, the CDR3 is TGCGCCAGCAGCTTTGGAGGGAGTAGCTCGAAAAACATTCAGTACTTC.

This clone has ten or more counts. The chain links TRBV2 to TRBJ2-7, with D uncertain. The CDR3 extends over 13 amino acids. Germline V gives CDR1 SNHLY, CDR2 FYNNEI. With 8 bases removed from V and 0 bases from J, the gap between germline ends came to 11 bases. The CDR3 here is CASAAVISYEQYF. As DNA, the CDR3 is TGTGCCAGCGCCGCAGTGATCTCCTACGAGCAGTACTTC.

The chain links TRBV10-3 to TRBJ2-5; possibly TRBD1 or TRBD2 for D (5 bases each). Germline CDR1 ENHRY, CDR2 SYGVKD. The CDR3 is made up of 15 amino acids. V gave up 6 bases and J gave up 2 bases, with 16 bases separating them. DNA for the CDR3: TGTGCCATCAGCCTCCTACCGGGGCGGCAAGAGACCCAGTACTTC. Translated: CAISLLPGRQETQYF.

The genes are TRBV25-1 and TRBJ2-2; maybe TRBD1 (6 bases). CDR3 length: 14 amino acids. The germline V gene encodes CDR1 MGHDK and CDR2 SYGVNS. The V end lost 2 bases, the J end lost 3 bases, and 7 bases lay between the germline ends. CDR3 sequence reads: CASSEPGDTGELFF. The CDR3 nucleotides read TGTGCCAGCAGTGAACCAGGGGACACCGGGGAGCTGTTTTTT.

This sequence joins TRBV27 and TRBJ1-1, with D uncertain. Germline-derived CDR1 and CDR2 are MNHEY and SMNVEV (reference sequence). The CDR3 covers 13 residues. The V and J ends lost 4 bases and 6 bases respectively, with 12 bases between them. CDR3 coding DNA: TGTGCCAGCAGTTGGAAGGGAGGCGCTGAAGCTTTCTTT. Amino acid sequence: CASSWKGGAEAFF.

The CDR3 sequence: CASSEGFRGPYGYTF. CDR3 DNA sequence: TGTGCCAGCAGTGAAGGATTTCGAGGGCCGTATGGCTACACCTTC. The J gene is TRBJ1-2, the V gene TRBV6-1; D is uncertain. In germline, CDR1 is MNHNS, CDR2 SASEGT. V was clipped by 1 base and J by 5 bases, with 14 bases between them. The CDR3 runs to 15 residues.

V is TRBV4-3 and J is TRBJ2-5; D unresolved. With 3 bases removed from V and 5 bases from J, the gap between germline ends came to 10 bases. The length of the CDR3 is 13 residues. Germline V gives CDR1 LGHNA, CDR2 YSLEER. CDR3 loop: CASSQGRRETQYF. In DNA form, the CDR3 reads TGCGCCAGCAGCCAGGGCAGGCGGGAGACCCAGTACTTC.

The chain uses TRBV6-5 and TRBJ2-2; 7 bases agree with TRBD2. With 6 bases clipped from V and 1 base from J, the junction kept 5 bases outside the gene matches. CDR1 MNHEY and CDR2 SVGAGI come from the germline V gene. CDR3 length equals 15 residues. This CDR3 reads CASRLSGLNTGELFF. The CDR3 nucleotides read TGTGCCAGCAGGCTTAGCGGGTTGAACACCGGGGAGCTGTTTTTT.

The V and J genes are TRBV5-4 and TRBJ2-1; TRBD2 matches at 11 bases. The CDR3 has 17 amino acids. CDR1 is SGHNT and CDR2 is YYREEE in the germline V gene (reference sequence). V dropped 4 bases and J dropped 7; count of bases not matched to a gene: 13. The DNA for the CDR3 is TGTGCCAGCAGCCTCGAAGCACTAGCGGGAGCGCATAATGAGCAGTTCTTC. Translation: CASSLEALAGAHNEQFF.

The rearrangement uses TRBV5-1 and TRBJ1-4; a weak D match, TRBD1 (6 bases). V was shortened by 5 bases and J by 8 bases, with 19 bases between the two germline ends. The CDR3 totals 15 residues. From germline, CDR1 is SGHRS and CDR2 YFSETQ. This CDR3 is CASRAVGGSGEKLFF. CDR3 coding DNA: TGCGCCAGCAGGGCGGTCGGGGGCTCAGGGGAAAAACTGTTTTTT.

The V and J genes are TRBV14 and TRBJ2-1; D is unresolved. The CDR3 totals 14 residues. The V end lost 0 bases, the J end lost 8 bases, and 11 bases lay between the germline ends. Germline V CDR1 and CDR2: SGHDN, FVKESK. CDR3 nucleotide sequence: TGTGCCAGCAGCCAAGACCTCGTTAGTTATGAGCAGTTCTTC. Translated, it gives CASSQDLVSYEQFF.

This clone was counted a single time. The chain uses TRBV10-1 and TRBJ2-3; 14 bases agree with TRBD2. CDR1 and CDR2 (germline): WNHNN, SYGVQD (reference sequence). J lost 6 bases, V lost 6 bases, and 5 bases had no gene match. This CDR3 is built from 15 residues. In DNA form, the CDR3 reads TGCGCCAGCAGCCAGACTAGCGGGAGGGTCGATACGCAGTATTTT. This sequence encodes CASSQTSGRVDTQYF.

The V gene is TRBV12-5, the J gene TRBJ2-2; unclear D gene. V lost 3 bases to trimming and J lost 8 bases, with 10 bases between them. The germline V gene encodes CDR1 LGHNT and CDR2 FRNRAP. This CDR3 has 13 residues. The CDR3 here is CASGFSFGGELFF. The CDR3 DNA follows: TGTGCTAGTGGTTTCTCTTTTGGAGGGGAGCTGTTTTTT.